The present T cell receptor beta chain was sequenced within a study of blood T cell repertoires in COVID-19. At the level of the study: Material from acute and convalescent COVID-19 was sourced from the United States, Italy and Spain.

Profiling relied on immunoSEQ multiplex PCR, and the TCRdb table lists in-frame clones only, not all of them. The data show roughly 350,000 clones, over 75% seen once. CDR3 length: 16 residues. The germline gives CDR1 KGHDR, CDR2 SFDVKD. V shed 1 base, J shed 1 base, and the junction held 4 bases outside the gene matches. The rearrangement joins TRBV24-1 to TRBJ2-5; TRBD1 aligns across 8 bases. This sequence originates from a woman in her 30s with COVID-19, enrolled during active disease. The sequenced sample was peripheral blood. CDR3 bases: TGTGCCACCAGTGATTTCCCCGGGACAGGCCAAGAGACCCAGTACTTC. It is translated as CATSDFPGTGQETQYF.